The source of this T cell receptor beta chain is a study of shared clonotypes between healthy human individuals. Terminally differentiated effector memory CD45RA+ cells were excluded from the naive CD8 cells, which were CD45RO-negative and positively selected for CCR7. CDR1 and CDR2 (germline): MNHEY, SMNVEV (reference sequence). The CDR3 covers 18 residues. V shed 2 bases, J shed 7 bases, and the junction held 12 bases outside the gene matches. The repertoire was sequenced with immunoSEQ multiplex PCR; TCRdb's copy has only in-frame clones and lacks some. This sample carries 630,000 or so clones, nearly 98% of them seen once, and the ten largest clones take 0.25% to 0.35%. The count of this clone is one.

This rearrangement joins TRBV27 to TRBJ2-2; TRBD2 aligns across 11 bases. The sequencing input was naive CD8+ T cells sorted from blood. The sequence came from a man aged 25-40 years in good health. Written as DNA, the CDR3 is TGTGCCAGCAGTTTAATCAGCGGTGGACTAGCGGGCTTCGGGGAGCTGTTTTTT. Amino acids: CASSLISGGLAGFGELFF.